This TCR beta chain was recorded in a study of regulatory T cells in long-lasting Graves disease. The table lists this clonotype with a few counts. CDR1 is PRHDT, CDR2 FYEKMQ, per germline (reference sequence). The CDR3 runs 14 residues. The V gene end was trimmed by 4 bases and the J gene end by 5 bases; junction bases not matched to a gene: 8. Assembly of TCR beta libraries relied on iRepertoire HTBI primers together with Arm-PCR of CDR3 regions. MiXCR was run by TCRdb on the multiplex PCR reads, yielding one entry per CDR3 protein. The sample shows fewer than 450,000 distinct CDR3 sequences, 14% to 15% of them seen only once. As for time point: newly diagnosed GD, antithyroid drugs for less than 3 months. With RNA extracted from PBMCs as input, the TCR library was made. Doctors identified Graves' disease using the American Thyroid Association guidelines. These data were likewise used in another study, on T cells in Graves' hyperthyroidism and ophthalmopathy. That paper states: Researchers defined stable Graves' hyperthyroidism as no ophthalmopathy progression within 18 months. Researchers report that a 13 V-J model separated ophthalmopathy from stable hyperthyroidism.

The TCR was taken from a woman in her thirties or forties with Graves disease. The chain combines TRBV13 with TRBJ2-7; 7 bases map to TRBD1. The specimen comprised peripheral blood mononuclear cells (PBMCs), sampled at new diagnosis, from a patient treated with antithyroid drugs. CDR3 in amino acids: CASSSRQGANEQYF. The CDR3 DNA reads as TGTGCCAGCAGCTCTAGACAGGGAGCCAACGAGCAGTACTTC. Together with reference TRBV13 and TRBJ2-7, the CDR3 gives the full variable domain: AAGVIQSPRHLIKEKRETATLKCYPIPRHDTVYWYQQGPGQDPQFLISFYEKMQSDKGSIPDRFSAQQFSDYHSELNMSSLELGDSALYFCASSSRQGANEQYFGPGTRLTVT.